These 30 T cell receptor beta chains were sequenced from one sample in a study of shared T cell receptors in the human thymus. Clones were sequenced by immunoSEQ multiplex PCR, and TCRdb holds only the in-frame ones, with some missing. This repertoire shows under 850,000 clones, around nine tenths found once; its top ten account for 0.0095% to 0.012%. This same sample was also part of a study on human thymus T cells.

The sequencing input was thymocytes. The receptors were gathered from a boy younger than two with a congenital heart defect.

This clone was observed once. The chain joins TRBV4-1 to TRBJ2-1; the D gene is possibly TRBD2 (5 bases). Trimming removed 3 bases from V and 8 bases from J, with 17 bases in between. CDR1 and CDR2 (germline): MGHRA, YSYEKL. This CDR3 has 15 amino acids. CDR3 sequence: CASSQGFPRGDEQFF. For the CDR3, the DNA is TGCGCCAGCAGCCAGGGGTTTCCCCGGGGAGATGAGCAGTTCTTC.

The chain joins TRBV5-4 to TRBJ2-5; D is possibly TRBD1 (6 bases). Germline-derived CDR1 and CDR2 are SGHNT and YYREEE (reference sequence). The CDR3 consists of 16 residues. Trimming removed 4 bases at V and 1 base at J, with 17 bases between. Here the CDR3 reads CASSATGPGVQETQYF. The CDR3 DNA reads as TGTGCCAGCAGCGCTACAGGGCCAGGGGTCCAAGAGACCCAGTACTTC.

This chain joins TRBV14 and TRBJ1-4; D is undetermined. Germline V gene data show CDR1 as SGHDN and CDR2 as FVKESK. V lost 0 bases, J lost 4 bases, and 9 bases lay in between. The CDR3 totals 15 residues. Written as DNA, the CDR3 is TGTGCCAGCAGCCAAGATAGCTATGGTAATGAAAAACTGTTTTTT. Translated: CASSQDSYGNEKLFF.

This clone was detected a few times. This chain links TRBV15 with TRBJ2-5, with 10 bases fitting TRBD1. CDR3 length equals 15 residues. The germline V gene encodes CDR1 LNHNV and CDR2 YYDKDF (reference sequence). Germline trimming cut 3 bases from V and 7 bases from J; bases unmatched to any gene: 8. The CDR3 sequence is CATSRTQDRGATQYF. In DNA form, the CDR3 reads TGTGCCACCAGCAGGACCCAGGACAGGGGGGCGACCCAGTACTTC.

This chain uses TRBV7-2 with TRBJ2-7; 10 bases align to TRBD2. This CDR3 has 17 residues. With V trimmed by 1 base and J by 2 bases, 8 bases remained unmatched. Per the germline V gene, CDR1 is SGHTA and CDR2 is FQGNSA. In DNA, the CDR3 is TGTGCCAGCAGCTTAGGACCTACCGGGACTAGCGCCTACGAGCAGTACTTC. As protein: CASSLGPTGTSAYEQYF.

The chain combines TRBV19 with TRBJ1-1; 8 bases map to TRBD1. Germline CDR1 LNHDA, CDR2 SQIVND (reference sequence). This CDR3 region has 13 residues. V was clipped by 10 bases and J by 7 bases; unmatched bases: 11. The CDR3: CATLRTGFVEAFF. DNA for the CDR3: TGTGCCACTCTACGGACAGGGTTTGTTGAAGCTTTCTTT.

The rearrangement links TRBV11-3 to TRBJ2-7, with a possible D match to TRBD2 (6 bases). The germline CDR1 and CDR2 sequences are SGHNT and YENEEA. V gave up 3 bases and J gave up 5 bases, with 20 bases separating them. The CDR3 is 16 amino acids. CDR3 DNA sequence: TGTGCCAGCAGCTTTGCGGAGGGGAGTCCTGGCCACGAGCAGTACTTC. This codes for CASSFAEGSPGHEQYF.

CDR3 protein: CASSCREGCEQYF. The CDR3 DNA follows: TGTGCCAGCAGTTGTCGGGAGGGGTGTGAGCAGTACTTC. The genes are TRBV27 and TRBJ2-7; 8 nucleotides line up with TRBD2. Germline V gives CDR1 MNHEY, CDR2 SMNVEV (reference sequence). This CDR3 region has 13 residues. V was pared by 4 bases and J by 7 bases, with 6 bases of the junction left unmatched.

The gene calls are TRBV6-5 and TRBJ2-3; D might be TRBD2 (5 bases). The germline V gene encodes CDR1 MNHEY and CDR2 SVGAGI. The V end lost 1 base, the J end lost 2 bases, and 13 bases lay between the germline ends. CDR3 length equals 16 residues. CDR3 nucleotide sequence: TGTGCCAGCAGTTACTGGCGGGCGAGATACACAGATACGCAGTATTTT. This codes for CASSYWRARYTDTQYF.

The chain uses TRBV28 and TRBJ2-1; the D is unclear. Germline V gives CDR1 MDHEN, CDR2 SYDVKM. With 1 base removed from V and 8 bases from J, the gap between germline ends came to 6 bases. The CDR3 has 12 residues. The CDR3 region is CASSLYPDEQFF. DNA of the CDR3: TGTGCCAGCAGTTTATATCCGGATGAGCAGTTCTTC. Complete variable domain (other parts from reference TRBV28 and TRBJ2-1): DVKVTQSSRYLVKRTGEKVFLECVQDMDHENMFWYRQDPGLGLRLIYFSYDVKMKEKGDIPEGYSVSREKKERFSLILESASTNQTSMYLCASSLYPDEQFFGPGTRLTVL.

The gene calls are TRBV14 and TRBJ2-7; 8 positions agree with TRBD2. CDR1 is SGHDN and CDR2 is FVKESK in the germline V gene. CDR3 length: 15 residues. The ends lost 0 bases at V and 2 bases at J; junction bases unmatched: 3. CDR3: CASSQDLAGTYEQYF. DNA of the CDR3: TGTGCCAGCAGCCAAGACCTAGCGGGCACCTACGAGCAGTACTTC.

As regards this clone: The junction does not match germline at one end; this may be a read error. V is TRBV27 and J is TRBJ2-1; D uncertain. Germline V gene sequence: CDR1 MNHEY, CDR2 SMNVEV (reference sequence). This CDR3 has 13 amino acids. The CDR3 is CASSLGPRLEHFF. CDR3 in DNA: TGTGCCAGCAGTCTAGGCCCTAGACTGGAGCATTTCTTC.

The chain combines TRBV12-5 with TRBJ1-5; TRBD1 agrees at 9 bases. Germline V CDR1 and CDR2: LGHNT, FRNRAP. The CDR3 loop spans 13 amino acids. Losses at the gene ends were 5 bases for V and 8 bases for J; bases not matched to a gene: 4. This chain's CDR3 is CASGRRDREPQHF. The CDR3 nucleotides are TGTGCTAGTGGTAGGAGGGACAGGGAGCCCCAGCATTTT.

The chain has TRBV25-1 and TRBJ1-3; no reliable D call. This CDR3 is 14 amino acids long. Germline V gene data show CDR1 as MGHDK and CDR2 as SYGVNS. V lost 7 bases to trimming and J lost 3 bases, with 13 bases between them. The CDR3 DNA reads as TGTGCCAGCAAGGGTCAGGACTTTGGAAACACCATATATTTT. It translates to CASKGQDFGNTIYF.

The V and J genes are TRBV6-1 and TRBJ1-5, with a tentative D call TRBD1 (5 bases). Trimming took off 1 base at V and 15 bases at J, with 19 bases between the two ends. The CDR3 is 14 residues long. Germline V gives CDR1 MNHNS, CDR2 SASEGT. CDR3 region: CASSEEGRDGRWHF. Written as DNA, the CDR3 is TGTGCCAGCAGTGAAGAAGGGAGGGACGGCCGATGGCATTTT.

The V and J genes are TRBV10-2 and TRBJ2-5, with TRBD2 matching over 14 bases. The trim removed 6 bases at V and 0 bases at J, leaving 6 bases unmatched. The CDR3 has 17 residues. Germline CDR1 WSHSY, CDR2 SAAADI. The CDR3 sequence: CASRGLAGAPYQETQYF. CDR3 nucleotide sequence: TGCGCCAGCAGGGGACTAGCGGGGGCCCCGTACCAAGAGACCCAGTACTTC.

The J gene is TRBJ2-1, the V gene TRBV19, with D unresolved. CDR1 and CDR2 (germline): LNHDA, SQIVND (reference sequence). The CDR3 loop spans 16 amino acids. V was cut by 5 bases and J by 4 bases, with 18 bases left in between. CDR3 in DNA: TGTGCCAGTAGTCCAAAAGAGCCCTCCCTTTACAATGAGCAGTTCTTC. Translating gives CASSPKEPSLYNEQFF.

There are a few counts of this clone. This chain joins TRBV14 and TRBJ1-3; the D gene is possibly TRBD1 (6 bases). The CDR3 contains 13 residues. Germline V CDR1 and CDR2: SGHDN, FVKESK. V dropped 3 bases and J dropped 5 bases, with 8 bases sitting between them. CDR3 DNA: TGTGCCAGCAGCCAGGACAGAAGAAACACCATATATTTT. This encodes CASSQDRRNTIYF. Complete variable domain (other parts from reference TRBV14 and TRBJ1-3): EAGVTQFPSHSVIEKGQTVTLRCDPISGHDNLYWYRRVMGKEIKFLLHFVKESKQDESGMPNNRFLAERTGGTYSTLKVQPAELEDSGVYFCASSQDRRNTIYFGEGSWLTVV.

This clone was observed once. J is TRBJ1-4 and V is TRBV25-1, with a tentative D call TRBD1 (5 bases). The CDR3 has 14 amino acids. The germline CDR1 and CDR2 sequences are MGHDK and SYGVNS. Trimming removed 5 bases from V and 6 bases from J, with 13 bases in between. The CDR3 nucleotides are TGTGCCAGCAGTCGACCGGGGGGGTATGAAAAACTGTTTTTT. Amino acid sequence: CASSRPGGYEKLFF.

The J gene is TRBJ1-1, the V gene TRBV27, with a possible D match to TRBD1 (6 bases). Germline loops: CDR1 MNHEY, CDR2 SMNVEV (reference sequence). This CDR3 has 15 residues. The germline V and J ends were trimmed by 5 bases and 1 base, with 14 bases remaining between them. The CDR3 DNA reads as TGTGCCAGCAGTCTCCGGGGGGCGCCGAACACTGAAGCTTTCTTT. This encodes CASSLRGAPNTEAFF.

The chain carries TRBV7-9 and TRBJ1-4; 10 positions match TRBD1. This CDR3 has 15 residues. The germline CDR1 and CDR2 sequences are SEHNR and FQNEAQ (reference sequence). The J segment lost 12 bases and the V segment lost 1 base, leaving 8 bases of the junction unmatched. Here the CDR3 DNA reads TGTGCCAGCAGCTTAGGACAGGGGGCCCGGGAAGAACTGTTTTTT. Protein product: CASSLGQGAREELFF.

The rearrangement uses TRBV30 and TRBJ2-6; TRBD1 might be the D (6 bases). In germline, CDR1 is GTSNPN, CDR2 SVGIG (reference sequence). This CDR3 has 18 amino acids. V was shortened by 3 bases and J by 0 bases, with 18 bases between the two germline ends. CDR3 sequence (DNA): TGTGCCTGGAGCCTCCCAGGGACATCCAGCTCTGGGGCCAACGTCCTGACTTTC. It codes for CAWSLPGTSSSGANVLTF.

The chain combines TRBV27 with TRBJ2-3, with 10 positions matching TRBD2. This CDR3 spans 16 amino acids. Germline V lookup: CDR1 MNHEY, CDR2 SMNVEV (reference sequence). The V and J ends lost 8 bases and 8 bases, in that order; junction bases with no gene match: 16. The CDR3 DNA reads TGTGCCAGCGGTTCTTCGACGGGGCTAGCGGGAGTTACGCAGTATTTT. It encodes CASGSSTGLAGVTQYF.

This clone was picked up one time. The chain combines TRBV6-6 with TRBJ1-2; the match to TRBD1 covers 7 bases. CDR1 and CDR2 (germline): MNHNY, SVGAGI (reference sequence). The V gene end was trimmed by 6 bases and the J gene end by 0 bases; junction bases not matched to a gene: 10. The CDR3 spans 16 residues. In DNA, the CDR3 is TGTGCCAGCAGCCTTTCCCGACAGGGCACTAACTATGGCTACACCTTC. Protein sequence: CASSLSRQGTNYGYTF.

V usage is TRBV5-1 and J usage is TRBJ2-2; TRBD1 matches at 9 bases. J was trimmed by 0 bases and V by 3 bases; bases with no gene match: 15. CDR1 is SGHRS, CDR2 YFSETQ, per germline. The CDR3 sequence is 20 residues long. In DNA, the CDR3 is TGCGCCAGCAGCTGGGAGAAACCGGGACAGGGTACCGCGAACACCGGGGAGCTGTTTTTT. Its protein is CASSWEKPGQGTANTGELFF.

V is TRBV7-6 and J is TRBJ2-5; TRBD1 might be the D (6 bases). V lost 5 bases, J lost 4 bases, and 8 bases lay in between. The CDR3 extends over 12 amino acids. The germline gives CDR1 SGHVS, CDR2 FNYEAQ. CDR3 coding DNA: TGTGCCAGCAGCCCCAGGGGAGAGACCCAGTACTTC. This sequence encodes CASSPRGETQYF.

This clone appeared a few times. The chain employs TRBV7-2 and TRBJ2-7; a weak D match, TRBD2 (6 bases). Germline V gene lookup returns CDR1 SGHTA and CDR2 FQGNSA. The CDR3 contains 15 residues. Trimming pared 5 bases from V and 2 bases from J, leaving 16 bases between. CDR3 loop: CASSLTLAPPYEQYF. The CDR3 DNA follows: TGTGCCAGCAGCCTGACACTAGCTCCACCCTACGAGCAGTACTTC. The entire variable domain, with the rest obtained from reference TRBV7-2 and TRBJ2-7, is as follows: GAGVSQSPSNKVTEKGKDVELRCDPISGHTALYWYRQSLGQGLEFLIYFQGNSAPDKSGLPSDRFSAERTGGSVSTLTIQRTQQEDSAVYLCASSLTLAPPYEQYFGPGTRLTVT.

The J gene is TRBJ2-1, the V gene TRBV5-1; 10 bases line up with TRBD2. This CDR3 contains 15 residues. CDR1 and CDR2 (germline): SGHRS, YFSETQ. V dropped 0 bases and J dropped 6; count of bases not matched to a gene: 3. DNA of the CDR3: TGCGCCAGCAGCTTGGGACTAGCGGGCCGCAATGAGCAGTTCTTC. Protein product: CASSLGLAGRNEQFF.

The chain combines TRBV27 with TRBJ2-1; 11 bases map to TRBD2. The CDR3 length is 16 residues. V lost 0 bases, J lost 6 bases, and 4 bases stayed unmatched. Germline assignment: CDR1 MNHEY and CDR2 SMNVEV (reference sequence). CDR3 sequence reads: CASSLSTSGIRNEQFF. The CDR3, as DNA: TGTGCCAGCAGTTTATCGACTAGCGGGATCCGCAATGAGCAGTTCTTC.

V is TRBV5-6 and J is TRBJ1-2; a weak D match, TRBD1 (5 bases). The CDR3 spans 17 residues. The ends were cut back, 4 bases at V and 4 bases at J, with 23 bases in the middle. The germline V gene encodes CDR1 SGHDT and CDR2 YYEEEE. The CDR3 DNA reads TGTGCCAGCAGCCCCCCCAAGCAGGGCCTCGTAGGCTATGGCTACACCTTC. This translates into CASSPPKQGLVGYGYTF.